The subject of this entry is one T cell receptor (beta chain). CDR3 size: 16 residues. Germline CDR1 and CDR2: SGHNT and YYREEE (reference sequence). V dropped 1 base and J dropped 5; count of bases not matched to a gene: 11. The record originates from a study of blood T cell repertoires in COVID-19. Turning to the study itself: COVID-19 samples, acute and convalescent, were from the United States, Italy and Spain.

Authors' data handling: Counts of nucleated cells, estimated from reference gene primer amplification, were obtained. The method was immunoSEQ multiplex PCR; TCRdb's version includes in-frame clones alone and lacks a portion of them. The V and J calls and clone size are taken from that table; D and trimming were inferred from the DNA. The data contain approximately 270,000 clones, approximately 83% of them singletons. This TCR derives from an elderly man with acute or convalescent COVID-19. Sequenced: peripheral blood. The gene calls are TRBV5-4 and TRBJ2-5; 7 nucleotides align to TRBD1. DNA for the CDR3: TGTGCCAGCAGCTTGATGGCAGGGGGTAGGGGGGAGACCCAGTACTTC. Translated: CASSLMAGGRGETQYF.